This TCR beta chain was sequenced in a study of OX40 agonist ivuxolimab in advanced cancers. Study details: Earlier treatment with anti-PD-1, anti-PD-L1 or anti-CTLA-4 was permitted, and less than 50% had received some. Study results and limitations: Expanded clones tended on average to be more numerous among CD8+ T cells than CD4+.

Germline CDR1 reads MNHEY; CDR2 reads SMNVEV (reference sequence). The V segment lost 6 bases and the J segment 2 bases; nucleotides outside the gene matches: 6. This CDR3 has 15 residues. A note on this clone: Its antigen remains unknown.

The assay was immunoSEQ multiplex PCR, and TCRdb's table has in-frame clones only and misses some. The sample holds some 80,000 clones, less than 85% seen once. The source of this sequence is an adult with an advanced solid tumor such as melanoma, head and neck, liver or kidney cancer. The J gene is TRBJ2-4, the V gene TRBV27; 8 bases are shared with TRBD2. The source was CD4+ or CD8+ T cells sorted from blood, collected in a trial of the OX40 agonist ivuxolimab. This CDR3 is CASSPSGGTKNIQYF. The CDR3, as DNA: TGTGCCAGCAGCCCCTCGGGGGGGACCAAAAACATTCAGTACTTC.